These 9 T cell receptor beta chains were all obtained from the same sample, sequenced in a study of Graves' ophthalmopathy and Graves' hyperthyroidism. RNA transcripts were the source from which TCR beta CDR3 regions were amplified. Second-round multiplex PCR came after first-round RT-PCR with HTBI primers. TCRdb processed the multiplex PCR reads anew with MiXCR; each CDR3 protein has one entry. The sample records about 1.1 million distinct CDR3 sequences, roughly 35% being singletons. The sample comprised peripheral blood or thyroid tissue (not recorded which). All receptors come from an adult man with Graves' hyperthyroidism.

The J gene is TRBJ2-7, the V gene TRBV15, with 7 bases matching TRBD2. Germline-derived CDR1 and CDR2 are LNHNV and YYDKDF (reference sequence). The CDR3 has 17 amino acids. V trimming: 1 base; J trimming: 2 bases; junction bases outside the gene matches: 11. The DNA of the CDR3 is TGTGCCACCAGCAGAGTATCCGGGGAGGGAAACACCTACGAGCAGTACTTC. Protein product: CATSRVSGEGNTYEQYF.

This clonotype was counted between two and nine times. The J gene is TRBJ2-2, the V gene TRBV5-1; maybe TRBD2 (6 bases). Trimming cost V 5 bases and J 5 bases, with 10 bases left between them. This CDR3 comprises 13 residues. Germline-derived CDR1 and CDR2 are SGHRS and YFSETQ. DNA for the CDR3: TGCGCCAGCAGGTGGAGGGATACCGGGGAGCTGTTTTTT. It is translated as CASRWRDTGELFF. Based on the CDR3 plus reference TRBV5-1 and TRBJ2-2, the full variable domain is KAGVTQTPRYLIKTRGQQVTLSCSPISGHRSVSWYQQTPGQGLQFLFEYFSETQRNKGNFPGRFSGRQFSNSRSEMNVSTLELGDSALYLCASRWRDTGELFFGEGSRLTVL.

This chain connects TRBV2 to TRBJ2-3; a weak D match, TRBD2 (6 bases). V lost 7 bases to trimming and J lost 5 bases, with 19 bases between them. The CDR3 has 15 residues. Germline loops: CDR1 SNHLY, CDR2 FYNNEI. CDR3 bases: TGTGCCAGCACCTACATGGGACTGAGGAGAGATACGCAGTATTTT. Its translation: CASTYMGLRRDTQYF.

This clonotype was recorded many times. This chain connects TRBV7-9 to TRBJ1-2; TRBD1 aligns across 7 bases. Unmatched junction bases numbered 4, after V lost 3 bases and J lost 3 bases. The CDR3 is made up of 14 amino acids. Germline CDR1 is SEHNR and CDR2 is FQNEAQ (reference sequence). The CDR3 region has the DNA TGTGCCAGCAGCTTCGGACAGGCTCACTATGGCTACACCTTC. Its protein is CASSFGQAHYGYTF. Together with reference TRBV7-9 and TRBJ1-2, the CDR3 gives the full variable domain: DTGVSQNPRHKITKRGQNVTFRCDPISEHNRLYWYRQTLGQGPEFLTYFQNEAQLEKSRLLSDRFSAERPKGSFSTLEIQRTEQGDSAMYLCASSFGQAHYGYTFGSGTRLTVV.

The rearrangement links TRBV7-2 to TRBJ2-5; 10 nucleotides match TRBD1. CDR1 and CDR2 from the germline V gene are SGHTA and FQGNSA. V shed 4 bases and J 5 bases; nucleotides not matched to a gene: 13. The CDR3 is made up of 17 amino acids. The CDR3 DNA is TGTGCCAGCAGCTGGTGGGCGGACAGGGGGGCTTCTGAGACCCAGTACTTC. Translation gives CASSWWADRGASETQYF. Variable domain in full (rest from reference TRBV7-2 and TRBJ2-5): GAGVSQSPSNKVTEKGKDVELRCDPISGHTALYWYRQSLGQGLEFLIYFQGNSAPDKSGLPSDRFSAERTGGSVSTLTIQRTQQEDSAVYLCASSWWADRGASETQYFGPGTRLLVL.

In regard to this clonotype: This may come from a read error, since a much larger clone is one base off. The V and J genes are TRBV2 and TRBJ2-5, with a tentative D call TRBD2 (6 bases). The CDR3 runs 15 residues. The V end was cut by 3 bases, the J end by 2 bases, with 13 bases between. Germline loops: CDR1 SNHLY, CDR2 FYNNEI. For the CDR3, the DNA is TGTGCCAGCAGTGACGAAATGGACTATCAAGAGACCCAGTACTTC. This encodes CASSDEMDYQETQYF. Supplemented by reference TRBV2 and TRBJ2-5, the full variable domain reads EPEVTQTPSHQVTQMGQEVILRCVPISNHLYFYWYRQILGQKVEFLVSFYNNEISEKSEIFDDQFSVERPDGSNFTLKIRSTKLEDSAMYFCASSDEMDYQETQYFGPGTRLLVL.

The sample holds many counts of this clonotype. V and J are TRBV29-1 and TRBJ2-5, with 13 bases fitting TRBD2. This CDR3 comprises 18 residues. The trim removed 0 bases at V and 5 bases at J, leaving 12 bases unmatched. From germline, CDR1 is SQVTM and CDR2 ANQGSEA. The CDR3 protein is CSVEELTSGRAGSETQYF. As DNA, the CDR3 is TGCAGCGTTGAAGAGCTAACTAGCGGGAGGGCCGGCTCGGAGACCCAGTACTTC.

This clonotype was counted at least ten times. This sequence joins TRBV2 and TRBJ1-3; D ambiguous. Germline V gene lookup returns CDR1 SNHLY and CDR2 FYNNEI. This CDR3 spans 13 amino acids. Trimming pared 7 bases from V and 0 bases from J, leaving 7 bases between. CDR3 in DNA: TGTGCCAGCATCTTACTCTCTGGAAACACCATATATTTT. It yields the protein CASILLSGNTIYF.

This clonotype showed up just a few times. This chain's CDR3 is CASSLLVGVEYQETQYF. The CDR3 DNA sequence: TGTGCCAGCAGTTTACTTGTTGGTGTAGAGTACCAAGAGACCCAGTACTTC. The V call is TRBV12-3 or TRBV12-4, the J call TRBJ2-5, with D uncertain. This CDR3 spans 17 amino acids. V was pared by 2 bases and J by 0 bases, with 16 bases between.